Given below is one T cell receptor (beta chain) in context. Its antigen is undetermined. This sample was taken from a study of T cell responses to AZD1222 COVID-19 vaccine. Points from the study as a whole: Nearly half of spike-specific TCRs reportedly target variant regions that are unmutated in the B.1.351 and B.1.1.7 variants. Rises in breadth and depth of Spike-specific TCRs came after two AZD1222 doses.

CDR1 SNHLY and CDR2 FYNNEI come from the germline V gene. The CDR3 totals 12 residues. Trimming removed 8 bases from V and 0 bases from J, with 7 bases in between. Clones were sequenced by immunoSEQ multiplex PCR, and TCRdb holds only the in-frame ones, with some missing. The sample has about 110,000 clones, about 90% seen once. The receptor was derived from an adult who received the AZD1222 COVID-19 vaccine. The starting material was peripheral blood, obtained 28 days after the second AZD1222 dose. This rearrangement joins TRBV2 to TRBJ1-1; D gene uncertain. The CDR3 sequence is CASGQLNTEAFF. For the CDR3, the DNA is TGTGCCAGCGGCCAGCTGAACACTGAAGCTTTCTTT.